The 17 T cell receptor beta chains reported below all come from one sample, sequenced in a study of response to subunit inactivated influenza vaccine (dated by TCRdb to the late 2010s). The library was obtained by RT-PCR. TCRdb lists the instrument as Illumina HiSeq 2500. TCRdb redid the processing of the public reads, applying fastp at Q25 and MiXCR, and retained in-frame beta chains. Each entry merges the rows of one CDR3 protein and shows their most common DNA and genes. This sample lists approximately 700,000 distinct CDR3 sequences; over 11% were detected once. The ten largest clones capture approximately 6.5% of the sample. Sequencing was performed on PBMCs from blood, taken 14 to 15 days before vaccination. Receptors originate from a man in his fifties who received an inactivated influenza vaccine. Donor details come from another sample of the same person, matched by shared clones.

The V gene is TRBV20-1, the J gene TRBJ1-4; D call uncertain. The CDR3 sequence is 12 residues long. Germline V gene lookup returns CDR1 DFQATT and CDR2 SNEGSKA (reference sequence). Trimming cost V 3 bases and J 4 bases, with 6 bases left between them. CDR3 in amino acids: CSASRFNEKLFF. In nucleotides, the CDR3 is TGCAGTGCTAGCAGGTTTAATGAAAAACTGTTTTTT.

This clonotype has just a few counts. The V and J genes are TRBV29-1 and TRBJ2-5, with TRBD2 identical over 13 bases. V dropped 6 bases and J dropped 5; count of bases not matched to a gene: 12. This CDR3 contains 16 residues. Germline CDR1 SQVTM, CDR2 ANQGSEA. In DNA form, the CDR3 reads TGCAGCGTCCGATCGGGACTAGCGGGAAGTAGGGAGACCCAGTACTTC. It is translated as CSVRSGLAGSRETQYF.

The chain employs TRBV6-5 and TRBJ2-4, with a weak D call TRBD2 (5 bases). The CDR3 is made up of 14 amino acids. Trimming removed 8 bases from V and 7 bases from J, with 18 bases in between. CDR1 is MNHEY, CDR2 SVGAGI, per germline. This CDR3 reads CASSTRSWRNIQYF. Written as DNA, the CDR3 is TGTGCCAGCTCTACGAGATCGTGGAGGAACATTCAGTACTTC.

The V call is TRBV5-1, the J call TRBJ2-7; TRBD2 agrees at 10 bases. The CDR3 runs 15 residues. The V and J ends lost 7 bases and 2 bases, in that order; junction bases with no gene match: 9. From germline, CDR1 is SGHRS and CDR2 YFSETQ. CDR3 in DNA: TGCGCCAGCGCAGCTACTAGCGGGACCCCCTACGAGCAGTACTTC. Its protein is CASAATSGTPYEQYF.

V usage is TRBV2 and J usage is TRBJ1-1; D ambiguous. V shed 6 bases and J shed 6 bases, with 8 bases lying between them. The CDR3 is made up of 11 amino acids. Germline lookup yields CDR1 SNHLY and CDR2 FYNNEI. The CDR3 loop is CASSTSPEAFF. The CDR3, as DNA: TGTGCCAGCAGCACGAGCCCTGAAGCTTTCTTT.

This chain joins TRBV5-1 and TRBJ2-7, with 9 bases matching TRBD1. The V and J ends lost 2 bases and 4 bases, in that order; junction bases with no gene match: 13. From germline, CDR1 is SGHRS and CDR2 YFSETQ. This CDR3 comprises 17 residues. The CDR3 DNA follows: TGCGCCAGCAGCTTTCCGGGACAGGGTTGGACTACGTACGAGCAGTACTTC. Amino acids: CASSFPGQGWTTYEQYF.

This clonotype occurred a few times. V gene TRBV3-1 combines with J gene TRBJ1-1; D unresolved. The CDR3 runs to 14 residues. The V end lost 6 bases, the J end lost 1 base, and 12 bases lay between the germline ends. Germline loops: CDR1 LGHDT, CDR2 YNNKEL (reference sequence). The CDR3 reads CASRHTNWNTEAFF. In DNA form, the CDR3 reads TGTGCCAGCAGACACACAAACTGGAACACTGAAGCTTTCTTT.

The table lists this clonotype with a few counts. This chain uses TRBV20-1 with TRBJ2-6; no firm D call. The germline V and J ends were trimmed by 3 bases and 0 bases, with 6 bases remaining between them. CDR3 length: 14 amino acids. Germline-derived CDR1 and CDR2 are DFQATT and SNEGSKA (reference sequence). This CDR3 is CSASLSSGANVLTF. In DNA, the CDR3 is TGCAGTGCTAGCTTGAGCTCTGGGGCCAACGTCCTGACTTTC.

This clonotype was counted between two and nine times. The rearrangement links TRBV7-9 to TRBJ2-7; TRBD1 agrees at 10 bases. Looked up from germline, CDR1 is SEHNR and CDR2 is FQNEAQ (reference sequence). The CDR3 covers 15 residues. With 4 bases clipped from V and 1 base from J, the junction kept 4 bases outside the gene matches. The CDR3 region is CASSWGQGLSYEQYF. CDR3 nucleotide sequence: TGTGCCAGCAGCTGGGGACAGGGGTTATCCTACGAGCAGTACTTC.

The chain uses TRBV28 and TRBJ1-5; 8 bases line up with TRBD1. Trimming cost V 7 bases and J 5 bases; bases outside gene matches: 7. The CDR3 has 14 amino acids. The germline V gene encodes CDR1 MDHEN and CDR2 SYDVKM. The CDR3 coding sequence is TGTGCCAGCAACCTCGGACAGGGATATCAGCCCCAGCATTTT. Amino acids: CASNLGQGYQPQHF.

The chain joins TRBV20-1 to TRBJ2-7; 11 bases are a match to TRBD2. CDR1 is DFQATT, CDR2 SNEGSKA, per germline (reference sequence). CDR3 size: 14 residues. V lost 3 bases, J lost 5 bases, and 6 bases stayed unmatched. CDR3 DNA sequence: TGCAGTGCTAGTCAGGGGACTAGCGGACACGAGCAGTACTTC. The encoded protein is CSASQGTSGHEQYF.

This clonotype was seen ten or more times. This chain uses TRBV7-2 with TRBJ1-3; D might be TRBD1 (5 bases). The V and J ends lost 5 bases and 0 bases respectively, with 14 bases between them. CDR1 is SGHTA, CDR2 FQGNSA, per germline. CDR3 length: 16 amino acids. Here the CDR3 reads CASSPQESLSGNTIYF. In nucleotides, the CDR3 is TGTGCCAGCAGCCCACAGGAATCCCTCTCTGGAAACACCATATATTTT.

This clonotype was counted only a few times. The chain carries TRBV5-5 and TRBJ2-5; D is ambiguous. This CDR3 has 12 residues. Trimming stripped 2 bases from V and 4 bases from J, with 6 bases between. CDR1 is SGHKS, CDR2 YYEKEE, per germline (reference sequence). The CDR3 DNA reads TGTGCCAGCAGCTTAATAGTAGAGACCCAGTACTTC. This codes for CASSLIVETQYF.

This clonotype was picked up many times. The rearrangement uses TRBV7-2 and TRBJ2-7, with 7 bases identical to TRBD2. Losses at the gene ends were 4 bases for V and 3 bases for J; bases not matched to a gene: 9. The CDR3 has 15 amino acids. CDR1 is SGHTA, CDR2 FQGNSA, per germline. In DNA form, the CDR3 reads TGTGCCAGCAGCTCGGCCCGGGACTACCTCTACGAGCAGTACTTC. Its translation: CASSSARDYLYEQYF.

The chain is built from TRBV5-1 and TRBJ2-7; TRBD2 matches 8 bases. The junction had 5 bases not matched to a gene; V was cut back by 4 bases and J by 2 bases. The CDR3 consists of 14 residues. Germline CDR1 SGHRS, CDR2 YFSETQ. DNA of the CDR3: TGCGCCAGCAGCCCGGGGGGGACCACCTACGAGCAGTACTTC. Its protein product is CASSPGGTTYEQYF. Full variable domain (missing parts from reference TRBV5-1 and TRBJ2-7): KAGVTQTPRYLIKTRGQQVTLSCSPISGHRSVSWYQQTPGQGLQFLFEYFSETQRNKGNFPGRFSGRQFSNSRSEMNVSTLELGDSALYLCASSPGGTTYEQYFGPGTRLTVT.

This chain joins TRBV12-3 or TRBV12-4 and TRBJ2-1; D unresolved. The CDR3 totals 15 residues. V dropped 5 bases and J dropped 5 bases, with 16 bases sitting between them. DNA of the CDR3: TGTGCCAGCAGTCCAGCACGGGTCCGGCACAATGAGCAGTTCTTC. Its protein is CASSPARVRHNEQFF.

This sequence joins TRBV20-1 and TRBJ2-1, with 8 bases fitting TRBD2. Trimming cost V 3 bases and J 4 bases; bases outside gene matches: 20. The CDR3 runs 19 residues. Germline CDR1 reads DFQATT; CDR2 reads SNEGSKA (reference sequence). CDR3 DNA sequence: TGCAGTGCTAGGAGTACGACTAGCGCGAACCCCCCTAAGTACAATGAGCAGTTCTTC. Its translation: CSARSTTSANPPKYNEQFF.